Presented here are 2 T cell receptor beta chains from one specimen sequenced in a study of CD8 T cells in Susac syndrome. A quantity of roughly 0.5 to 1 ug RNA underwent reverse transcription using random hexamers. One entry per CDR3 protein, called by TCRdb with MiXCR from the immunoSEQ multiplex PCR reads. The top ten hold more than 0.06% of the sample, which has 300,000 or so distinct CDR3 sequences, about 91% seen once. The sequenced sample was CD4+ T cells from PBMCs. All receptors derive from a human donor with multiple sclerosis.

The chain combines TRBV15 with TRBJ1-2; D possibly corresponds to TRBD1 (6 bases). The V and J ends lost 0 bases and 8 bases respectively, with 13 bases between them. The CDR3 consists of 14 residues. CDR1 and CDR2 from the germline V gene are LNHNV and YYDKDF (reference sequence). The CDR3 DNA reads as TGTGCCACCAGCAGAGAGAGGGGGGTGGGCGGCTACACCTTC. It encodes CATSRERGVGGYTF. The entire variable domain, with the rest obtained from reference TRBV15 and TRBJ1-2, is as follows: DAMVIQNPRYQVTQFGKPVTLSCSQTLNHNVMYWYQQKSSQAPKLLFHYYDKDFNNEADTPDNFQSRRPNTSFCFLDIRSPGLGDTAMYLCATSRERGVGGYTFGSGTRLTVV.

The CDR3 DNA reads as TGTGCCATCAGTGGCAGGGACTATGGCTACACCTTC. Translating it yields CAISGRDYGYTF. The V gene is TRBV10-3, the J gene TRBJ1-2, with D maybe TRBD1 (5 bases). Germline lookup yields CDR1 ENHRY and CDR2 SYGVKD. This CDR3 is 12 amino acids long. The ends were cut back, 4 bases at V and 3 bases at J, with 6 bases in the middle.